These 10 T cell receptor beta chains share one sample of origin, sequenced in a study of blood T cell repertoires in COVID-19. The repertoire was sequenced with immunoSEQ multiplex PCR; TCRdb's copy has only in-frame clones and lacks some. The sample includes a few hundred thousand clones, approximately 86% seen only once; the top ten take around 10%. Input material: peripheral blood. The receptors derive from a middle-aged man who had recovered from COVID-19.

The chain carries TRBV9 and TRBJ2-2, with 7 bases fitting TRBD1. CDR3 length: 16 amino acids. The J segment lost 4 bases and the V segment lost 4 bases, leaving 10 bases of the junction unmatched. The germline gives CDR1 SGDLS, CDR2 YYNGEE. The CDR3 coding sequence is TGTGCCAGCAGCCTGGCGGCGGCAGGGGGCACCGGGGAGCTGTTTTTT. Translating it yields CASSLAAAGGTGELFF.

The rearrangement links TRBV30 to TRBJ2-1; 13 bases are a match to TRBD2. Losses at the gene ends were 8 bases for V and 7 bases for J; bases not matched to a gene: 8. The length of the CDR3 is 14 residues. Germline V gene sequence: CDR1 GTSNPN, CDR2 SVGIG (reference sequence). In nucleotides, the CDR3 is TGTGCCAATAAACTAGCGGGAGGGGGAAATGAGCAGTTCTTC. Translated, it gives CANKLAGGGNEQFF.

The chain employs TRBV2 and TRBJ1-1; 9 bases match TRBD1. J lost 2 bases, V lost 7 bases, and 5 bases had no gene match. The CDR3 has 14 amino acids. Looked up from germline, CDR1 is SNHLY and CDR2 is FYNNEI. CDR3 protein: CASMADRGNTEAFF. In nucleotides, the CDR3 is TGTGCCAGCATGGCGGACAGGGGTAACACTGAAGCTTTCTTT.

The chain employs TRBV7-9 and TRBJ2-5, with D possibly TRBD2 on 7 matching bases. From germline, CDR1 is SEHNR and CDR2 FQNEAQ (reference sequence). Between the trimmed V and J ends, which lost 5 bases and 3 bases, there was a span of 16 bases. This CDR3 is 15 amino acids long. For the CDR3, the DNA is TGTGCCAGCAGCCCTACCGGGGGGCCGAAAGAGACCCAGTACTTC. Amino acids: CASSPTGGPKETQYF.

The rearrangement joins TRBV28 to TRBJ2-1; D is ambiguous. The CDR3 sequence is 14 residues long. V gave up 5 bases and J gave up 0 bases, with 8 bases separating them. Per the germline V gene, CDR1 is MDHEN and CDR2 is SYDVKM. The CDR3: CASSSSYSYNEQFF. CDR3 bases: TGTGCCAGCAGTAGCTCGTACTCCTACAATGAGCAGTTCTTC. The full variable domain, with the rest looked up from reference TRBV28 and TRBJ2-1, is DVKVTQSSRYLVKRTGEKVFLECVQDMDHENMFWYRQDPGLGLRLIYFSYDVKMKEKGDIPEGYSVSREKKERFSLILESASTNQTSMYLCASSSSYSYNEQFFGPGTRLTVL.

The chain has TRBV13 and TRBJ1-2, with TRBD1 matching 7 bases. The CDR3 contains 17 residues. V trimming: 0 bases; J trimming: 7 bases; junction bases outside the gene matches: 14. Germline V lookup: CDR1 PRHDT, CDR2 FYEKMQ (reference sequence). In DNA form, the CDR3 reads TGTGCCAGCAGCTTAGGATTAGGACAGGAACTTTTCCGTGGCTACACCTTC. This codes for CASSLGLGQELFRGYTF.

This chain uses TRBV6-6 with TRBJ1-5, with 10 bases matching TRBD1. This CDR3 has 16 residues. In germline, CDR1 is MNHNY, CDR2 SVGAGI (reference sequence). V was pared by 0 bases and J by 5 bases, with 4 bases of the junction left unmatched. CDR3 DNA sequence: TGTGCCAGCAGTTACTCGACAGGGGGCGCATATCAGCCCCAGCATTTT. It yields the protein CASSYSTGGAYQPQHF.

A single count supports this clone. The chain carries TRBV27 and TRBJ2-7; 9 nucleotides align to TRBD1. The CDR3 runs 15 residues. Per the germline V gene, CDR1 is MNHEY and CDR2 is SMNVEV (reference sequence). V was pared by 4 bases and J by 4 bases, with 8 bases of the junction left unmatched. CDR3 sequence: CASSSPWTGVYEQYF. As DNA, the CDR3 is TGTGCCAGCAGTTCCCCCTGGACAGGGGTTTACGAGCAGTACTTC.

The V and J genes are TRBV27 and TRBJ1-1; D call uncertain. The V gene's germline CDR1 is MNHEY and CDR2 SMNVEV (reference sequence). The CDR3 length is 12 residues. With 6 bases removed from V and 7 bases from J, the gap between germline ends came to 12 bases. The CDR3 spells CASREGGGEAFF. The CDR3 region has the DNA TGTGCCAGCAGGGAGGGCGGAGGTGAAGCTTTCTTT.

A few counts support this clone. The rearrangement links TRBV9 to TRBJ1-5, with TRBD1 matching over 12 bases. There are 21 residues in the CDR3. The germline CDR1 and CDR2 sequences are SGDLS and YYNGEE. Unmatched junction bases numbered 17, after V lost 4 bases and J lost 0 bases. The CDR3 reads CASSLVRDRGRGKNSNQPQHF. CDR3 DNA: TGTGCCAGCAGCCTTGTTCGGGACAGGGGGCGCGGAAAGAATAGCAATCAGCCCCAGCATTTT.